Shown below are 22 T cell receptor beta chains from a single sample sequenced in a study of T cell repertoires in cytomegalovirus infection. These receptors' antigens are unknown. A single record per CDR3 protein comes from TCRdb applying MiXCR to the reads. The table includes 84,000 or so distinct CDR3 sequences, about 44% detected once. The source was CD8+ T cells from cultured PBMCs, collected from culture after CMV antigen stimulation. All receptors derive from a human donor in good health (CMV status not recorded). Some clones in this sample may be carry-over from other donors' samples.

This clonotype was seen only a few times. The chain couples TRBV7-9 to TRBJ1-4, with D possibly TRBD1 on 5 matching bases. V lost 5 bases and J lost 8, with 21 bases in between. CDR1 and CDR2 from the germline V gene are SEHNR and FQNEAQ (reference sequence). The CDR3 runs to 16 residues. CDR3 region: CASSPNWDGSGEKLFF. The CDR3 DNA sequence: TGTGCCAGCAGCCCTAACTGGGACGGGTCAGGAGAAAAACTGTTTTTT.

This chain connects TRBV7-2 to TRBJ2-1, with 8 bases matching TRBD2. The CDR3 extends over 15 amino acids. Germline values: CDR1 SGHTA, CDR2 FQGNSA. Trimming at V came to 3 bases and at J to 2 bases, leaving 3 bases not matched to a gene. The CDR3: CASSFSGGAYNEQFF. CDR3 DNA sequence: TGTGCCAGCAGCTTTTCGGGGGGGGCCTACAATGAGCAGTTCTTC.

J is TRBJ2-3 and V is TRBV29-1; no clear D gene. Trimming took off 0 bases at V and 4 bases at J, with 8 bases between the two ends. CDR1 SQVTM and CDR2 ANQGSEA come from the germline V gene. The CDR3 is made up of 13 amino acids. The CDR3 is CSVEERVPDTQYF. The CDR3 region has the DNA TGCAGCGTTGAAGAAAGGGTACCAGATACGCAGTATTTT.

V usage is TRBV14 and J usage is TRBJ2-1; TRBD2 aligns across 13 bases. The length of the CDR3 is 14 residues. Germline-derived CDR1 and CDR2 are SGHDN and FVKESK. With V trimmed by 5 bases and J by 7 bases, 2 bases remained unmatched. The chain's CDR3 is CASSATSGRNEQFF. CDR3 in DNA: TGTGCCAGCAGCGCGACTAGCGGGAGGAATGAGCAGTTCTTC.

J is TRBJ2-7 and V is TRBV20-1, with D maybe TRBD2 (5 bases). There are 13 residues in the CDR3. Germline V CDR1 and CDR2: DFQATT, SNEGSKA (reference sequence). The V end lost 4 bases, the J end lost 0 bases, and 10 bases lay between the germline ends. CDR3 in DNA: TGCAGTGCTACCCCCGGAGGCTCCTACGAGCAGTACTTC. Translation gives CSATPGGSYEQYF.

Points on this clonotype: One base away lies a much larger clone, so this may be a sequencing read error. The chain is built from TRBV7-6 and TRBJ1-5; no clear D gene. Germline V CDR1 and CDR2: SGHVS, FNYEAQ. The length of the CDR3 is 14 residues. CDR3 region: CACSFKGINQPQHF. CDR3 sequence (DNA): TGTGCCTGCAGCTTTAAAGGGATCAATCAGCCCCAGCATTTT.

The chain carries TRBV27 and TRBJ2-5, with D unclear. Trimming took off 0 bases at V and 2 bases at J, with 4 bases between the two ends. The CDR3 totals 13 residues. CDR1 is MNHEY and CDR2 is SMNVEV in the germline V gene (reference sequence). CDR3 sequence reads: CASSLSWQETQYF. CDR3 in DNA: TGTGCCAGCAGTTTATCGTGGCAAGAGACCCAGTACTTC.

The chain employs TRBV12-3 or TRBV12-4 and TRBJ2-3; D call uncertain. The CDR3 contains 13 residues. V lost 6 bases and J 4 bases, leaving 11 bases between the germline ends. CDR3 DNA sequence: TGTGCCAGCAGCTTTGTTTTGTCAGATACGCAGTATTTT. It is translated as CASSFVLSDTQYF.

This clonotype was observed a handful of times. Here the CDR3 DNA reads TGCGCCAGCAGCCAACCCATATTGGCGGACACAGATACGCAGTATTTT. Protein: CASSQPILADTDTQYF. The chain links TRBV4-1 to TRBJ2-3; D unclear. Deletions cut 2 bases from V and 2 bases from J, with 14 bases between. CDR1 MGHRA and CDR2 YSYEKL come from the germline V gene. The CDR3 runs to 16 residues.

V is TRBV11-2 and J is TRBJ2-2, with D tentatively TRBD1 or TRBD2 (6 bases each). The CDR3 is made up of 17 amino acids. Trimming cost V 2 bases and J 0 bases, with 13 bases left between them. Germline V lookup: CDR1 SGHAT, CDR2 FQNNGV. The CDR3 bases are TGTGCCAGCAGCTTATTAGGGGGGTACCCGAACACCGGGGAGCTGTTTTTT. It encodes CASSLLGGYPNTGELFF.

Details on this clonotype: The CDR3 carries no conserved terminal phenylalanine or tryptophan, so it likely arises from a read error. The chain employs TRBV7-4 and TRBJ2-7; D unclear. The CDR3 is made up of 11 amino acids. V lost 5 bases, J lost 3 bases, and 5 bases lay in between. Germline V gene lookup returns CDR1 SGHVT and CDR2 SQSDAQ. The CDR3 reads CASSPSYEQYL. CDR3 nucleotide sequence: TGTGCCAGCAGCCCTAGCTACGAGCAGTACTTA.

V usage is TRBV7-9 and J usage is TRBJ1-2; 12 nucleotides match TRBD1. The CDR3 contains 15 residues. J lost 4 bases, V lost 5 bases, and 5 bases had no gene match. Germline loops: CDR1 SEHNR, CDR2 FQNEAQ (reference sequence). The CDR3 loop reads CASSRGTGGVYGYTF. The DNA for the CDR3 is TGTGCCAGCAGCCGTGGGACAGGGGGCGTCTATGGCTACACCTTC.

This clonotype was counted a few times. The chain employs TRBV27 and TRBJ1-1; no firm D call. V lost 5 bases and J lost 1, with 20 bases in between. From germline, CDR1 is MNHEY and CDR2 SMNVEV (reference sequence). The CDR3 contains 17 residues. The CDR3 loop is CASSTRWRRGSNTEAFF. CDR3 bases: TGTGCCAGCAGTACCCGATGGAGACGGGGTTCGAACACTGAAGCTTTCTTT.

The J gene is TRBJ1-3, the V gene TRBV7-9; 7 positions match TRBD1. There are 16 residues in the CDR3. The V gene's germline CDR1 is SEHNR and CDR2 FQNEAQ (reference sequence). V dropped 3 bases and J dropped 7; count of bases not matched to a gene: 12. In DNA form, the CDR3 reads TGTGCCAGCAGCTTTACCACAGGGGTATGGAAGAACACCATATATTTT. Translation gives CASSFTTGVWKNTIYF. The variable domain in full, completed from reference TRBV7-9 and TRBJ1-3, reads DTGVSQNPRHKITKRGQNVTFRCDPISEHNRLYWYRQTLGQGPEFLTYFQNEAQLEKSRLLSDRFSAERPKGSFSTLEIQRTEQGDSAMYLCASSFTTGVWKNTIYFGEGSWLTVV.

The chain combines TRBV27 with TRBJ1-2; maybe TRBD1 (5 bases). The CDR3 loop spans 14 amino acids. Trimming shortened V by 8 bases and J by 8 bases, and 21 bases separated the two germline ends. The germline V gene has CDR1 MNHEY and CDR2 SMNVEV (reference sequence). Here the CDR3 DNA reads TGTGCCAGCGGATCAGCCGGGACCACGATGGGCTACACCTTC. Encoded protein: CASGSAGTTMGYTF.

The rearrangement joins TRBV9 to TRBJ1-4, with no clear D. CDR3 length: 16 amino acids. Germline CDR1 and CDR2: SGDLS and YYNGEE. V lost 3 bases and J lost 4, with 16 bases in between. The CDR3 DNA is TGTGCCAGCAGCGCCGGAGACGGACTGTATAATGAAAAACTGTTTTTT. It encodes CASSAGDGLYNEKLFF.

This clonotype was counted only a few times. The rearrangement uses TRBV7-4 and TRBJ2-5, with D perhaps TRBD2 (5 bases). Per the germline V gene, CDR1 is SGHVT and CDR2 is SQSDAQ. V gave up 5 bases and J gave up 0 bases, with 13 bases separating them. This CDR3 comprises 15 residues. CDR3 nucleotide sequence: TGTGCCAGCAGCAGAGCGGCCCAGTACCAAGAGACCCAGTACTTC. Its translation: CASSRAAQYQETQYF.

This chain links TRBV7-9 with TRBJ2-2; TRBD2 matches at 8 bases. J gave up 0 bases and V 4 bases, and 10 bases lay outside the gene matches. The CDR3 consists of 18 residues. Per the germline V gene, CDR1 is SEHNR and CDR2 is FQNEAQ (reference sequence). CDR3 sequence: CASSSPPAGGTNTGELFF. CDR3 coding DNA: TGTGCCAGCAGCTCCCCCCCCGCGGGGGGCACGAACACCGGGGAGCTGTTTTTT.

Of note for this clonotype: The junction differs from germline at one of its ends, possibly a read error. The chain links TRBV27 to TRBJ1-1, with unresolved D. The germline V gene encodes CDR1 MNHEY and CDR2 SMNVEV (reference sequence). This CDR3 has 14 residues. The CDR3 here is CASSLWSGNTDAFF. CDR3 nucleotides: TGTGCCAGCAGTTTATGGTCTGGGAACACTGATGCTTTCTTT.

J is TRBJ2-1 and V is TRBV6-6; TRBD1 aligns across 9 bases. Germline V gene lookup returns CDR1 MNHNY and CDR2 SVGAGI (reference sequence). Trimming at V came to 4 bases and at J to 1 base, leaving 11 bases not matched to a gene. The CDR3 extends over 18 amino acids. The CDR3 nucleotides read TGTGCCAGCAGTTCGCATAAGGGGACAGGGAGTTCCTACAATGAGCAGTTCTTC. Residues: CASSSHKGTGSSYNEQFF.

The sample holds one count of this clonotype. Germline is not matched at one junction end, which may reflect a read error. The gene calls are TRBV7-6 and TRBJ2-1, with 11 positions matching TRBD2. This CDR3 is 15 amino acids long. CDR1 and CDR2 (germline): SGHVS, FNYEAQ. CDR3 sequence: CASSPGLAAYNEQFF. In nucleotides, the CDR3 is TGTGCTAGCAGCCCGGGACTAGCGGCTTACAATGAGCAGTTCTTC.

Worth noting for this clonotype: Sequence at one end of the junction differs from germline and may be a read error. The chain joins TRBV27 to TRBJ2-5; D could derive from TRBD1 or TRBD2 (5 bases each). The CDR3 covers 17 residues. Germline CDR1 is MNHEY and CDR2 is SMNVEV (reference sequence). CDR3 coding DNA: TGTGCCAGCAGTCCGATCGGGACCCTTCGTGGCCAAGGGACCCAGTACTTC. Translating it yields CASSPIGTLRGQGTQYF.